This T cell receptor beta chain is from a study of post-analysis software for immune sequencing data (dated by TCRdb to the mid-2010s). Looking at the study overall: The recorded disease courses included relapsing-remitting, secondary progressive and progressive-relapsing multiple sclerosis, and some patients had no subtype annotation. A subset of samples was prepared in parallel using single-end sample barcoding, then pooled and co-amplified after Illumina adapter ligation. The patient repertoires were set against under 12 previously published healthy control repertoires from donors whose ages ranged from about 6 to 25 years.

The time point tag for this specimen amounts to: second blood draw from one MS patient after hematopoietic stem cell transplantation. To demonstrate the VDJtools post-analysis software, the study profiled TCR beta repertoires from the peripheral blood of about 13 young patients with multiple sclerosis. The multiple sclerosis patients were children and adolescents ranging in age from roughly 6 to 16 years. The full study reports these points: Significantly lower normalized Chao1 diversity was found in multiple sclerosis patients than in controls, suggesting substantial peripheral T-cell clonal expansion. Direct clustering with F measure revealed strong co-clustering of samples prepared in the same batch, which led to a batch-effect correction. Patients showed significantly higher frequencies than controls for about 5 TRBV segments, among them TRBV5-6, TRBV5-1 and TRBV20-1. The control group was slightly older than the multiple sclerosis patient group.

The receptor library was made with PCR. The data were produced on an Illumina HiSeq 2500. Unique molecular identifiers were incorporated into TCR beta cDNA libraries to reduce PCR and sequencing biases. Some 500,000 cDNA molecules were obtained for every 1 to 10 million input T cells, so each molecule roughly corresponded to one T cell. The patient libraries were prepared and sequenced with the same protocol used for the earlier healthy control dataset. Samples belonging to the same batch were prepared together, multiplexed and sequenced on a shared HiSeq lane. Per the original workflow: Raw barcoded reads were processed with MIGEC, discarding single-read molecular identifier groups before consensus assembly and CDR3 extraction. Clonotype tables were post-analysed with VDJtools, normalizing diversity by down-sampling all datasets to the smallest sample size. To correct batch-related cross-sample contamination, repertoire overlap clustering matched CDR3 amino acid sequences but not nucleotide sequences. TCRdb reanalyzed the raw reads on its own, using fastp at Q25 for trimming and MiXCR for clone calling, and kept in-frame beta chains. Entries are consolidated by CDR3 protein sequence, retaining the most common genes and DNA. V and J calls and clone size were set by TCRdb, not the authors. The sample includes roughly 150,000 distinct CDR3 sequences, with roughly 34% observed a single time. Together, the top ten hold roughly 28% of the sample.

A word on this clonotype: Its antigen has not been determined. Per-base quality was not reported, and no clone a single base away is much larger than it.

V trim: 5 bases; J trim: 8 bases; unmatched bases: 16. From a lookup of the germline V gene, CDR1 and CDR2 are SGHTA and FQGNSA. Spanning cysteine to phenylalanine, the CDR3 consists of 17 amino acids. Only the CDR3 portion is preserved as DNA: 51 bases, with reading frame beginning at the first base. The sequence is built from TRBV7-2 and TRBJ2-1; a stretch of 9 junction bases matches TRBD2. The sequence derives from a girl aged 5-17 years with multiple sclerosis. Donor details come from another sample of the same person, matched by shared clones. The sequenced sample was blood, obtained after autologous hematopoietic stem cell transplantation. The DNA sequence is as follows: TGTGCCAGCAGCCTCCGCGCGGGGGGGAGTTTGGGCGATGAGCAGTTCTTC. This sequence encodes CASSLRAGGSLGDEQFF.